A single sample gave rise to the 22 T cell receptor beta chains below, sequenced in a study of shared clonotypes between healthy human individuals. Naive CD8 cells, CD45RO-negative and positively selected for CCR7, excluded terminally differentiated effector memory CD45RA+ cells. Data came from immunoSEQ multiplex PCR; TCRdb stores just in-frame clones and leaves some out. The sample contains 800,000 or so clones, about 96% of which appear only once. The sequenced material came from naive CD8+ T cells sorted from blood. The receptors shown here come from a man under 40 in good health.

The chain combines TRBV19 with TRBJ1-3; D is unresolved. CDR3 length: 14 amino acids. The V and J ends lost 6 bases and 0 bases respectively, with 9 bases between them. In germline, CDR1 is LNHDA, CDR2 SQIVND (reference sequence). CDR3 nucleotide sequence: TGTGCCAGTAGCGATGGGGACTCTGGAAACACCATATATTTT. This codes for CASSDGDSGNTIYF.

The V and J genes are TRBV6-6 and TRBJ1-5; no firm D call. Per germline, CDR1 MNHNY and CDR2 SVGAGI (reference sequence). Trimming left V 7 bases short and J 3 bases short, with 7 bases between. The CDR3 loop spans 12 amino acids. As DNA, the CDR3 is TGTGCCAGCAATGAGTACAATCAGCCCCAGCATTTT. This codes for CASNEYNQPQHF.

This clone was observed once. The CDR3 DNA follows: TGTGCCAGCAGCGTCAGCGGGGCGAACACCGGGGAGCTGTTTTTT. Amino acids: CASSVSGANTGELFF. The V call is TRBV9, the J call TRBJ2-2; 7 bases are shared with TRBD2. This CDR3 is built from 15 residues. CDR1 SGDLS and CDR2 YYNGEE come from the germline V gene. V lost 2 bases and J lost 0; bases outside the gene matches: 1.

V usage is TRBV29-1 and J usage is TRBJ2-1; D perhaps matches TRBD2 (6 bases). V lost 3 bases, J lost 9 bases, and 24 bases lay in between. Looked up from germline, CDR1 is SQVTM and CDR2 is ANQGSEA. The CDR3 covers 16 residues. CDR3 DNA: TGCAGCGTTGAGGGACTCCCTATCTCTACGCTTGGTGAGCAGTTCTTC. This gives the protein CSVEGLPISTLGEQFF.

The genes are TRBV27 and TRBJ2-5; 9 positions match TRBD2. Germline assignment: CDR1 MNHEY and CDR2 SMNVEV (reference sequence). The CDR3 totals 16 residues. The V gene end was trimmed by 4 bases and the J gene end by 2 bases; junction bases not matched to a gene: 8. In DNA form, the CDR3 reads TGTGCCAGCAGTTCGGGACTAGCAGAAAGACAAGAGACCCAGTACTTC. It yields the protein CASSSGLAERQETQYF.

V is TRBV5-5 and J is TRBJ2-3; D call uncertain. Germline loops: CDR1 SGHKS, CDR2 YYEKEE (reference sequence). V lost 0 bases and J lost 5, with 4 bases in between. This CDR3 is built from 12 residues. The CDR3, as DNA: TGTGCCAGCAGCTTGGGACAAGATACGCAGTATTTT. This translates into CASSLGQDTQYF.

A note on this clone: At the DNA level, this CDR3 is encoded by other sequences in the same sample as well. The CDR3 loop reads CASSFGVSSYEQYF. CDR3 sequence (DNA): TGTGCCAGCAGTTTCGGAGTGAGCTCCTACGAGCAGTACTTC. This chain links TRBV27 with TRBJ2-7; D is ambiguous. The CDR3 is made up of 14 amino acids. Germline CDR1 reads MNHEY; CDR2 reads SMNVEV (reference sequence). V lost 3 bases to trimming and J lost 0 bases, with 9 bases between them.

The chain links TRBV10-2 to TRBJ2-2; D gene ambiguous. The CDR3 is made up of 14 amino acids. Germline CDR1 and CDR2: WSHSY and SAAADI. V was clipped by 3 bases and J by 4 bases, with 9 bases between them. CDR3 DNA: TGCGCCAGCAGTGATACAGAATTCACCGGGGAGCTGTTTTTT. It translates to CASSDTEFTGELFF.

The chain has TRBV7-8 and TRBJ2-7; TRBD1 aligns across 9 bases. CDR1 and CDR2 from the germline V gene are SGHVS and FQNEAQ. V was pared by 2 bases and J by 0 bases, with 8 bases of the junction left unmatched. The CDR3 is made up of 17 amino acids. The CDR3 nucleotides read TGTGCCAGCAGCTTACCGACGGACAGGGGTAACTCCTACGAGCAGTACTTC. This sequence encodes CASSLPTDRGNSYEQYF.

This chain connects TRBV29-1 to TRBJ1-2; weak D call: TRBD1 (5 bases). V was cut by 4 bases and J by 8 bases, with 20 bases left in between. Per germline, CDR1 SQVTM and CDR2 ANQGSEA. CDR3 length: 14 residues. CDR3 protein: CSVATIGGGFGYTF. The CDR3 DNA follows: TGCAGCGTTGCTACCATCGGGGGAGGGTTCGGCTACACCTTC.

The chain employs TRBV27 and TRBJ2-7; 7 bases agree with TRBD1. J lost 0 bases, V lost 3 bases, and 5 bases had no gene match. The CDR3 has 15 residues. Germline V gene lookup returns CDR1 MNHEY and CDR2 SMNVEV (reference sequence). DNA of the CDR3: TGTGCCAGCAGTTTGGGACAGAGTCTCTCCTACGAGCAGTACTTC. Protein product: CASSLGQSLSYEQYF.

This clone appeared once. This sequence joins TRBV19 and TRBJ2-1, with D hard to call. Germline V gene data show CDR1 as LNHDA and CDR2 as SQIVND (reference sequence). This CDR3 has 14 residues. V was clipped by 1 base and J by 5 bases, with 9 bases between them. CDR3 in amino acids: CASSIVVRNNEQFF. The CDR3 DNA sequence: TGTGCCAGTAGTATAGTAGTGAGAAACAATGAGCAGTTCTTC.

The V and J genes are TRBV13 and TRBJ1-2, with a weak D call TRBD1 (5 bases). The CDR3 has 14 amino acids. Germline V gives CDR1 PRHDT, CDR2 FYEKMQ (reference sequence). Trimming took off 7 bases at V and 8 bases at J, with 20 bases between the two ends. The CDR3 sequence is CASTQGGVGSGYTF. CDR3 coding DNA: TGTGCCAGCACCCAGGGCGGCGTCGGGTCCGGCTACACCTTC. The full variable domain, completed using reference TRBV13 and TRBJ1-2, is AAGVIQSPRHLIKEKRETATLKCYPIPRHDTVYWYQQGPGQDPQFLISFYEKMQSDKGSIPDRFSAQQFSDYHSELNMSSLELGDSALYFCASTQGGVGSGYTFGSGTRLTVV.

The V and J genes are TRBV27 and TRBJ1-1; D unclear. The germline V gene encodes CDR1 MNHEY and CDR2 SMNVEV (reference sequence). V lost 3 bases to trimming and J lost 1 base, with 6 bases between them. The CDR3 loop spans 13 amino acids. The CDR3 DNA follows: TGTGCCAGCAGTTTTTCAGGGAACACTGAAGCTTTCTTT. It is translated as CASSFSGNTEAFF.

V usage is TRBV4-1 and J usage is TRBJ1-2, with D uncertain. Per germline, CDR1 MGHRA and CDR2 YSYEKL. This CDR3 contains 14 residues. With 0 bases removed from V and 6 bases from J, the gap between germline ends came to 11 bases. CDR3 loop: CASSQEWDNDGYTF. CDR3 nucleotides: TGCGCCAGCAGCCAAGAATGGGATAATGATGGCTACACCTTC.

The V gene is TRBV28, the J gene TRBJ1-5; 9 bases agree with TRBD1. Looked up from germline, CDR1 is MDHEN and CDR2 is SYDVKM. The CDR3 is 15 residues long. Germline trimming cut 2 bases from V and 6 bases from J; bases unmatched to any gene: 5. The CDR3 DNA sequence: TGTGCCAGCAGTTTAAGCGGGACAGGGAGTCAGCCCCAGCATTTT. It codes for CASSLSGTGSQPQHF.

The chain combines TRBV27 with TRBJ2-7; 7 bases match TRBD2. The germline V gene encodes CDR1 MNHEY and CDR2 SMNVEV (reference sequence). V lost 5 bases to trimming and J lost 0 bases; unmatched junction nucleotides: 4. The CDR3 consists of 14 residues. As DNA, the CDR3 is TGTGCCAGCAGTCCGGCTAGCGGCTCCTACGAGCAGTACTTC. It is translated as CASSPASGSYEQYF.

The chain uses TRBV28 and TRBJ2-3, with 10 bases aligning to TRBD2. This CDR3 comprises 16 residues. The V and J ends lost 6 bases and 4 bases, in that order; junction bases with no gene match: 10. Germline V gene data show CDR1 as MDHEN and CDR2 as SYDVKM. CDR3: CASSLLAGELPDTQYF. In DNA, the CDR3 is TGTGCCAGCAGCCTTCTAGCGGGAGAGCTTCCAGATACGCAGTATTTT.

This rearrangement joins TRBV11-2 to TRBJ2-7, with D tentatively TRBD1 (6 bases). The CDR3 extends over 12 amino acids. Trimming removed 5 bases at V and 6 bases at J, with 11 bases between. Germline V gene lookup returns CDR1 SGHAT and CDR2 FQNNGV. CDR3 protein: CASSPRTVEQYF. Here the CDR3 DNA reads TGTGCCAGCAGCCCACGGACAGTCGAGCAGTACTTC.

J is TRBJ1-4 and V is TRBV9, with 7 bases aligning to TRBD1. This CDR3 contains 15 residues. The V gene end was trimmed by 3 bases and the J gene end by 4 bases; junction bases not matched to a gene: 6. From germline, CDR1 is SGDLS and CDR2 YYNGEE. The CDR3 protein is CASSAGTVLNEKLFF. In DNA form, the CDR3 reads TGTGCCAGCAGCGCCGGGACAGTCCTTAATGAAAAACTGTTTTTT.

The chain links TRBV28 to TRBJ1-5; D remains unclear. Trimming removed 8 bases at V and 0 bases at J, with 20 bases between. The CDR3 totals 17 residues. Per germline, CDR1 MDHEN and CDR2 SYDVKM. The CDR3 sequence is CASAPPEVAYSNQPQHF. CDR3 sequence (DNA): TGTGCCAGCGCCCCTCCGGAGGTAGCCTATAGCAATCAGCCCCAGCATTTT.

The chain couples TRBV2 to TRBJ2-7; 7 bases line up with TRBD1. Looked up from germline, CDR1 is SNHLY and CDR2 is FYNNEI. This CDR3 has 13 residues. J gave up 1 base and V 8 bases, and 5 bases lay outside the gene matches. CDR3 in amino acids: CASRDSVSYEQYF. In DNA form, the CDR3 reads TGTGCCAGCCGGGACAGTGTTTCCTACGAGCAGTACTTC.